The 26 T cell receptor beta chains given below trace back to one sample, sequenced in a study of post-analysis software for immune sequencing data. Notes on the study in general: Comparison of patients with controls showed five TRBV segments more frequent in patients, TRBV5-6, TRBV5-1 and TRBV20-1 among them.

These TCRs' antigens remain unknown. Unique molecular identifiers were built into the TCR beta cDNA libraries. TCRdb called the PCR reads again in MiXCR, with one record for every CDR3 protein. The sample lists 450,000 to 700,000 distinct CDR3 sequences, roughly 46% occurring once. Specimen: blood. All receptors come from a girl aged 5 to 17 with multiple sclerosis.

This clonotype showed up just a few times. This chain connects TRBV27 to TRBJ1-1; D might be TRBD1 (5 bases). This CDR3 comprises 14 residues. Germline V gene lookup returns CDR1 MNHEY and CDR2 SMNVEV (reference sequence). The V gene lost 2 bases and the J gene lost 3 bases, with 10 bases spanning the gap. The CDR3 reads CASSLTGGDTEAFF. DNA of the CDR3: TGTGCCAGCAGTTTAACAGGAGGGGACACTGAAGCTTTCTTT.

The DNA for the CDR3 is TGTGCCAGCAGCTTATGGGCCGAGAGCGCGACCTACGAGCAGTACTTC. Residues: CASSLWAESATYEQYF. This chain joins TRBV7-2 and TRBJ2-7; D is uncertain. The CDR3 runs to 16 residues. From germline, CDR1 is SGHTA and CDR2 FQGNSA. The germline V and J ends were trimmed by 2 bases and 2 bases, with 16 bases remaining between them.

V usage is TRBV11-3 and J usage is TRBJ2-7; TRBD2 matches at 8 bases. V shed 5 bases and J 2 bases; nucleotides not matched to a gene: 8. CDR1 is SGHNT and CDR2 is YENEEA in the germline V gene. CDR3 length: 15 amino acids. The CDR3 protein is CASSGSGRKAYEQYF. CDR3 nucleotides: TGTGCCAGCAGCGGGAGCGGGAGAAAAGCCTACGAGCAGTACTTC.

This clonotype was seen only a few times. This chain uses TRBV29-1 with TRBJ2-7; TRBD2 matches at 12 bases. Trimming cost V 4 bases and J 4 bases; bases outside gene matches: 2. Germline V lookup: CDR1 SQVTM, CDR2 ANQGSEA. This CDR3 is 13 amino acids long. Here the CDR3 reads CSVASGGEYEQYF. As DNA, the CDR3 is TGCAGCGTTGCTAGCGGGGGGGAGTACGAGCAGTACTTC.

This clonotype was recorded many times. The V gene is TRBV5-1, the J gene TRBJ2-7; 10 bases line up with TRBD1. Germline CDR1 is SGHRS and CDR2 is YFSETQ. V was pared by 1 base and J by 2 bases, with 3 bases of the junction left unmatched. The length of the CDR3 is 15 residues. The CDR3, as DNA: TGCGCCAGCAGCTTGACGGGGACAGGGGCCTACGAGCAGTACTTC. Protein: CASSLTGTGAYEQYF.

J is TRBJ2-1 and V is TRBV7-2; the D gene is possibly TRBD2 (6 bases). This CDR3 region has 15 residues. The germline V gene has CDR1 SGHTA and CDR2 FQGNSA. Trimming took 1 base from V and 6 from J, leaving 13 bases between them. In nucleotides, the CDR3 is TGTGCCAGCAGCTTAGTGCTAACCGGGGGCAATGAGCAGTTCTTC. Protein product: CASSLVLTGGNEQFF.

The chain employs TRBV4-1 and TRBJ1-2; a weak D match, TRBD1 (6 bases). In germline, CDR1 is MGHRA, CDR2 YSYEKL. The CDR3 is 13 amino acids. The V end was cut by 6 bases, the J end by 8 bases, with 16 bases between. The CDR3 here is CASRQGSVKGYTF. CDR3 nucleotides: TGCGCCAGCAGGCAGGGGTCAGTCAAAGGCTACACCTTC.

This clonotype showed up just a few times. The V gene is TRBV5-1, the J gene TRBJ2-1; 14 nucleotides line up with TRBD2. This CDR3 spans 15 amino acids. In germline, CDR1 is SGHRS, CDR2 YFSETQ. Germline trimming cut 7 bases from V and 3 bases from J; bases unmatched to any gene: 3. CDR3 in DNA: TGCGCCAGCCGACTAGCGGGGGGGGGCTACAATGAGCAGTTCTTC. Protein: CASRLAGGGYNEQFF.

This clonotype was seen many times. The junction departs from the called germline gene at one end, perhaps through a read error. The chain is built from TRBV5-1 and TRBJ2-5; D tentatively fits TRBD1 or TRBD2 (5 bases each). The CDR3 runs 13 residues. Germline V gene data show CDR1 as SGHRS and CDR2 as YFSETQ. The CDR3, as DNA: TGTGCCAGCAGCTTAGCAGGGACAGAGACCCAGTACTTC. Protein sequence: CASSLAGTETQYF.

This clonotype has just one count. The chain is built from TRBV7-2 and TRBJ2-5; 8 positions match TRBD2. The CDR3 loop spans 14 amino acids. Per germline, CDR1 SGHTA and CDR2 FQGNSA. Unmatched junction bases numbered 8, after V lost 7 bases and J lost 4 bases. The CDR3 DNA follows: TGTGCCAGCAAGGACGGGAGGGCTGGAGAGACCCAGTACTTC. Translation gives CASKDGRAGETQYF.

This clonotype turned up a few times. V gene TRBV20-1 combines with J gene TRBJ2-7; 12 nucleotides agree with TRBD1. This CDR3 is 13 amino acids long. V lost 5 bases and J lost 7; bases outside the gene matches: 6. CDR1 and CDR2 from the germline V gene are DFQATT and SNEGSKA (reference sequence). This CDR3 is CSARGTGGEEQYF. The CDR3 nucleotides are TGCAGTGCTCGAGGGACAGGGGGCGAAGAGCAGTACTTC.

This clonotype was picked up many times. The rearrangement links TRBV29-1 to TRBJ2-7, with TRBD1 matching 11 bases. With 7 bases clipped from V and 3 bases from J, the junction kept 11 bases outside the gene matches. The germline CDR1 and CDR2 sequences are SQVTM and ANQGSEA. This CDR3 has 15 amino acids. CDR3 residues: CSAITWTGGYYEQYF. The CDR3 DNA reads as TGCAGCGCTATAACTTGGACAGGGGGCTACTACGAGCAGTACTTC.

The V call is TRBV20-1, the J call TRBJ2-1, with D perhaps assigned TRBD1 or TRBD2 (5 bases each). The CDR3 covers 16 residues. V was pared by 3 bases and J by 2 bases, with 17 bases between. CDR1 is DFQATT and CDR2 is SNEGSKA in the germline V gene (reference sequence). CDR3 residues: CSASPGTVTAYNEQFF. The CDR3 nucleotides are TGCAGTGCTAGTCCCGGGACCGTAACCGCCTACAATGAGCAGTTCTTC.

The V gene is TRBV20-1, the J gene TRBJ2-1, with 7 bases lining up with TRBD2. Looked up from germline, CDR1 is DFQATT and CDR2 is SNEGSKA (reference sequence). V lost 0 bases, J lost 8 bases, and 13 bases stayed unmatched. The CDR3 spans 16 residues. The DNA of the CDR3 is TGCAGTGCTAGAGATGCCAGCGGGAATCGGCTCGATGAGCAGTTCTTC. This encodes CSARDASGNRLDEQFF.

The chain is built from TRBV29-1 and TRBJ2-5; 10 bases are shared with TRBD2. This CDR3 has 18 residues. Germline CDR1 and CDR2: SQVTM and ANQGSEA. With 7 bases clipped from V and 1 base from J, the junction kept 18 bases outside the gene matches. The CDR3 DNA reads TGCAGCGGCGGCGGTGGGCTAGCGGGAGTAAGGCTCCAAGAGACCCAGTACTTC. Amino acids: CSGGGGLAGVRLQETQYF.

The rearrangement uses TRBV6-2 or TRBV6-3 and TRBJ1-5; D is unresolved. Germline V gene data show CDR1 as MNHEY and CDR2 as SVGEGT. The ends were cut back, 6 bases at V and 11 bases at J, with 14 bases in the middle. The CDR3 loop spans 12 amino acids. The CDR3 bases are TGTGCCAGCAGCCCAGAACCCGGAGCCCAGCATTTT. It specifies CASSPEPGAQHF.

V gene TRBV7-8 combines with J gene TRBJ2-7; 7 positions match TRBD2. V shed 1 base and J 5 bases; nucleotides not matched to a gene: 8. The CDR3 is 15 amino acids. Looked up from germline, CDR1 is SGHVS and CDR2 is FQNEAQ. The CDR3: CASSLDIWREHEQYF. Written as DNA, the CDR3 is TGTGCCAGCAGCTTAGATATATGGCGGGAGCACGAGCAGTACTTC.

The chain uses TRBV12-3 or TRBV12-4 and TRBJ1-2; D is ambiguous. This CDR3 spans 12 amino acids. V shed 3 bases and J shed 8 bases, with 10 bases lying between them. The CDR3 spells CASSLPREGYTF. DNA for the CDR3: TGTGCCAGCAGTTTGCCCCGGGAGGGCTACACCTTC.

The V gene is TRBV9, the J gene TRBJ2-7; tentatively, D is TRBD2 (5 bases). The CDR3 is 14 residues long. Trimming removed 0 bases at V and 1 base at J, with 8 bases between. CDR1 SGDLS and CDR2 YYNGEE come from the germline V gene. This CDR3 is CASSVGSGSYEQYF. CDR3 sequence (DNA): TGTGCCAGCAGCGTAGGATCGGGATCCTACGAGCAGTACTTC.

The rearrangement uses TRBV29-1 and TRBJ2-4; tentative D call: TRBD2 (6 bases). This CDR3 region has 13 residues. Germline V gene sequence: CDR1 SQVTM, CDR2 ANQGSEA. Between the trimmed V and J ends, which lost 4 bases and 13 bases, there was a span of 20 bases. As DNA, the CDR3 is TGCAGCGTTGGCCCGCTTCAGGGAGGAGAGCAGTACTTC. Protein product: CSVGPLQGGEQYF.

J is TRBJ1-4 and V is TRBV11-3; D uncertain. V was clipped by 0 bases and J by 7 bases, with 6 bases between them. CDR3 length: 13 residues. The germline V gene encodes CDR1 SGHNT and CDR2 YENEEA. The CDR3 DNA sequence: TGTGCCAGCAGCTTAGATGCTAGTGAAAAACTGTTTTTT. Its protein product is CASSLDASEKLFF.

The chain carries TRBV13 and TRBJ2-1; 15 nucleotides line up with TRBD2. V was clipped by 4 bases and J by 6 bases; unmatched bases: 4. This CDR3 has 16 amino acids. CDR1 and CDR2 from the germline V gene are PRHDT and FYEKMQ (reference sequence). The CDR3 nucleotides are TGTGCCAGCAGCTCCGGGACTAGCGGGAGGCCCAATGAGCAGTTCTTC. It encodes CASSSGTSGRPNEQFF.

This clonotype was seen a few times. The junction departs from the called germline gene at one end, perhaps through a read error. The chain employs TRBV5-1 and TRBJ2-3; 12 bases agree with TRBD2. CDR3 length equals 16 residues. Germline V gives CDR1 SGHRS, CDR2 YFSETQ. CDR3 coding DNA: TGCGCCAGCAGCCCGGGACTAGCGGGTCACACAGATGCGCAGTATTTT. Its translation: CASSPGLAGHTDAQYF.

This chain links TRBV6-1 with TRBJ2-5; 9 bases are shared with TRBD1. The last part of the DNA fits TRBJ2-7 better; the J call may be wrong. The germline V gene has CDR1 MNHNS and CDR2 SASEGT. The CDR3 covers 15 residues. The CDR3, as DNA: TGTGCCAGCAGGGCCACCGGGACAGGGTTGTACGAGCAGTACTTC. Translation gives CASRATGTGLYEQYF.

There are a few counts of this clonotype. Sequence at one end of the junction differs from germline and may be a read error. The rearrangement uses TRBV27 and TRBJ1-5, with 9 bases that match TRBD1. This CDR3 contains 15 residues. Germline CDR1 reads MNHEY; CDR2 reads SMNVEV (reference sequence). The CDR3 DNA reads TGCGCCAGCAGTGCCGGGACAGGGATGTTACAGCCCCAGCATTTT. This translates into CASSAGTGMLQPQHF.

This clonotype has only a few counts. V gene TRBV6-6 combines with J gene TRBJ2-3; the D is unclear. Per germline, CDR1 MNHNY and CDR2 SVGAGI (reference sequence). This CDR3 is built from 12 residues. V was cut by 6 bases and J by 6 bases, with 10 bases left in between. Here the CDR3 DNA reads TGTGCCAGCAGACCCCCCAGGGATACGCAGTATTTT. Amino acid sequence: CASRPPRDTQYF.